Listed below are T cell receptor beta chains from one sample, sequenced in a study of blood T cell repertoires in COVID-19. Sequencing was performed with immunoSEQ multiplex PCR; in TCRdb, only in-frame clones are kept and a portion is missing. Of more than 350,000 clones listed, more than 70% are singletons. Source material: peripheral blood. These receptors originate from a woman aged 25 to 39 with COVID-19, enrolled during active disease. Each CDR3 is given with its conserved first and last residue. D genes are given only for firm matches. Size is omitted from some rows. Given values are once, few, many or a class for expanded clones.

>TRBV7-6|once|TRBJ2-7|NA
TGTGCCAGCAGCTTAGGACAGGCATCCTACGAGCAGTACTTC
CASSLGQASYEQYF
>TRBV4-2|NA|TRBJ2-1|TRBD2
TGTGCCAGCAGCCTTTTAGCGGGGGGGAATGAGCAGTTCTTC
CASSLLAGGNEQFF
>TRBV27|NA|TRBJ1-6|NA
TGTGCCAGCAGTCCAACGGGGATTTGGACCCTCCACTTT
CASSPTGIWTLHF
>TRBV7-9|NA|TRBJ2-6|TRBD1
TGTGCCAGCAGCCCCGGTCAGGGGGCGCCTGGGGCCAACGTCCTGACTTTC
CASSPGQGAPGANVLTF
>TRBV15|NA|TRBJ2-5|TRBD2
TGTGCCACCAGCAGAGACGGGTTCGGGAGGGAGACCCAGTACTTC
CATSRDGFGRETQYF
>TRBV9|NA|TRBJ2-5|TRBD2
TGTGCCAGCAGCGTAGTTGGCGGGAGAAGAGAGACCCAGTACTTC
CASSVVGGRRETQYF
>TRBV14|NA|TRBJ2-7|NA
TGTGCCAGCAGCGCAGGGAACTACGAGCAGTACTTC
CASSAGNYEQYF
>TRBV6-5|NA|TRBJ2-7|NA
TGTGCCAGCAGTTACTCGGGTGGAACAGGAGCCTACGAGCAGTACTTC
CASSYSGGTGAYEQYF
>TRBV28|NA|TRBJ1-6|NA
TGTGCCAGCAGTTTTGTAGCGACCAAAAATTCACCCCTCCACTTT
CASSFVATKNSPLHF
>TRBV28|NA|TRBJ1-3|NA
TGTGCCAGCAGTTGGAGGGGAAGGGGCTCTGGAAACACCATATATTTT
CASSWRGRGSGNTIYF
>TRBV2|NA|TRBJ2-1|TRBD1
TGTGCCAGCAGGGGGACAGGGGGCAACGGGCAGTTCTTC
CASRGTGGNGQFF
>TRBV11-1|NA|TRBJ2-7|NA
TGTGCCAGCAGCTTAGGTCCTAGTTCGACCTACGAGCAGTACTTC
CASSLGPSSTYEQYF
>TRBV7-7|NA|TRBJ2-2|NA
TGTGCTAGCAGCCCCCGCGGGGACGGTTCCGGGGAGCTGTTTTTT
CASSPRGDGSGELFF
>TRBV6-5|few|TRBJ1-3|TRBD1
TGTGCCAGCATGGGGACAGGGGTTTTTTGGAACACCATATATTTT
CASMGTGVFWNTIYF
>TRBV5-1|NA|TRBJ2-5|TRBD2
TGCGCCAGCAGCCCGACGGGAGGGGAGACCCAGTACTTC
CASSPTGGETQYF
>TRBV5-1|NA|TRBJ2-5|NA
TGCGCCAGCAGCTTGGCCGTCAGTCAAGAGACCCAGTACTTC
CASSLAVSQETQYF
>TRBV5-6|NA|TRBJ2-3|TRBD1
TGTGCCAGCAGCTTCGGGACAGGGTGGCCAGATACGCAGTATTTT
CASSFGTGWPDTQYF
>TRBV4-2|NA|TRBJ2-2|NA
TGTGCCAGCAGCCAAGATGTACAAAACACCGGGGAGCTGTTTTTT
CASSQDVQNTGELFF
>TRBV13|NA|TRBJ1-6|TRBD1
TGTGCCAGCAGCTTTGGGACAGCCTTAGTCTCACCCCTCCACTTT
CASSFGTALVSPLHF
>TRBV25-1|NA|TRBJ2-7|TRBD2
TGTGCTAGCAGTGCCGGACTAGCGGGAGGGCCCCACGAGCAGTACTTC
CASSAGLAGGPHEQYF
>TRBV11-3|NA|TRBJ2-7|NA
TGTGCCAGCAGCTCGGGATCTTCCTACGAGCAGTACTTC
CASSSGSSYEQYF
>TRBV11-2|NA|TRBJ2-1|NA
TGTGCCAGCAGCTTAACAGGGTCCAATGAGCAGTTCTTC
CASSLTGSNEQFF
>TRBV7-6|NA|TRBJ2-1|TRBD2
TGTGCCAGCAGCTCCGTGCGGGAGGGCTGGAATGAGCAGTTCTTC
CASSSVREGWNEQFF
>TRBV4-1|NA|TRBJ1-5|TRBD1
TGCGCCAGCAGCCAGCGACAGGGGCGGATTAAGCAGCCCCAGCATTTT
CASSQRQGRIKQPQHF
>TRBV9|NA|TRBJ1-2|NA
TGTGCCAGCAGCGTTACCGGGACACACTATGGCTACACCTTC
CASSVTGTHYGYTF
>TRBV28|NA|TRBJ2-1|NA
TGTGCCAGCAGTTTAACAGCTTCCTACAATGAGCAGTTCTTC
CASSLTASYNEQFF
>TRBV5-6|NA|TRBJ1-4|TRBD1
TGTGCCAGCAGCATCAGGACAGGGTTCGAAAAACTGTTTTTT
CASSIRTGFEKLFF
>TRBV29-1|once|TRBJ2-2|NA
TGCAGCGTTCGGGGGGCGGACACCGGGGAGCTGTTTTTT
CSVRGADTGELFF
>TRBV28|few|TRBJ1-5|TRBD1
TGTGCCAGCAGACCCTCAGTCGGCAGGGGGTATCAGCCCCAGCATTTT
CASRPSVGRGYQPQHF
>TRBV28|NA|TRBJ2-7|NA
TGTGCCAGCAGTCCGCGGGGTAGCTGGGAGCAGTACTTC
CASSPRGSWEQYF
>TRBV11-3|NA|TRBJ2-5|TRBD2
TGTGCCAGCAGCTTAGGGACTAGCTTGGAAGAGACCCAGTACTTC
CASSLGTSLEETQYF
>TRBV10-2|NA|TRBJ1-2|NA
TGCGCCAGCAGTGATCAGGGGACCTCCCGGGGCTACACCTTC
CASSDQGTSRGYTF
>TRBV30|NA|TRBJ2-5|NA
TGTGCCCGAGGGGGGGGGTTCGCCCAGTACTTC
CARGGGFAQYF
>TRBV11-2|NA|TRBJ2-3|NA
TGTGCCAGCAGCTTAGATCGGGGAGTGTTTGAGAACACAGATACGCAGTATTTT
CASSLDRGVFENTDTQYF
>TRBV10-1|NA|TRBJ2-3|TRBD2
TGCGCCAGCAGTGAGTCGAAGGGAGGGCCCACAGATACGCAGTATTTT
CASSESKGGPTDTQYF
>TRBV7-3|NA|TRBJ1-1|TRBD1
TGTGCCAGCAGCTTGGACAGGGCCACTGAAGCTTTCTTT
CASSLDRATEAFF
>TRBV4-1|NA|TRBJ1-1|TRBD1
TGCGCCAGCAGTCCGACTTGGGGGGACAGAGACACTGAAGCTTTCTTT
CASSPTWGDRDTEAFF
>TRBV6-5|NA|TRBJ1-1|NA
TGTGCCAGCAGTTACTGGGCAGGGGTAGGAACTGAAGCTTTCTTT
CASSYWAGVGTEAFF
>TRBV5-4|NA|TRBJ1-6|NA
TGTGCCAGCACCTCCGGCCCGGGAAATTCACCCCTCCACTTT
CASTSGPGNSPLHF
>TRBV28|NA|TRBJ1-1|TRBD1
TGTGCCAGCAGTTTCGGGGGACACAGGGGTCGAGCTTTCTTT
CASSFGGHRGRAFF
>TRBV4-2|NA|TRBJ2-2|TRBD2
TGTGCCAGCAGCCAGGGAGGGACCGGGGAGCTGTTTTTT
CASSQGGTGELFF
>TRBV4-1|NA|TRBJ1-2|TRBD1
TGCGCCAGCAGTCAGGGGGCAGAAAATTATGGCTACACCTTC
CASSQGAENYGYTF
>TRBV2|once|TRBJ2-7|NA
TGTGCCAGCAGTGTCGGGGGCGAGCAGTACTTC
CASSVGGEQYF
>TRBV28|NA|TRBJ1-2|NA
TGTGCCAGCAGTTTAGGCGGGGGGACGGCCAGGTATGGCTACACCTTC
CASSLGGGTARYGYTF
>TRBV5-1|once|TRBJ2-3|TRBD2
TGCGCCAGCAGCTTTGGGACTAGCGGGGGGGATACGCAGTATTTT
CASSFGTSGGDTQYF
>TRBV6-2/TRBV6-3|NA|TRBJ2-1|TRBD2
TGTGCCAGCAGTTACTGGGCTAGCGGGAGGGATGAGCAGTTCTTC
CASSYWASGRDEQFF
>TRBV4-1|NA|TRBJ2-1|NA
TGCGCCAGCAGCCAAGTGTGGGGGGGCGCCTACAATGAGCAGTTCTTC
CASSQVWGGAYNEQFF
>TRBV7-2|once|TRBJ2-5|NA
TGTGCCAGCAGCCCCGTTCTAGCGCCCGGCGGGACCCAGTACTTC
CASSPVLAPGGTQYF
>TRBV6-5|NA|TRBJ2-4|NA
TGTGCCAGCAGCCAAACGGTCGGGGACATTCAGTACTTC
CASSQTVGDIQYF
>TRBV2|NA|TRBJ1-4|TRBD1
TGTGCCAGCAGTGAAGCTCGACCGGACAGGGCGGGTGAAAAACTGTTTTTT
CASSEARPDRAGEKLFF
>TRBV29-1|NA|TRBJ2-7|TRBD2
TGCAGCGTTGACCGGGGGGGGTACGAGCAGTACTTC
CSVDRGGYEQYF
>TRBV5-4|NA|TRBJ1-4|NA
TGTGCCAGCAGCTTGGGCCAGGGGAGGGGAAAACTGTTTTTT
CASSLGQGRGKLFF
>TRBV9|NA|TRBJ2-7|TRBD2
TGTGCCAGCAGCGTAGGATCTAGCGGGAGGTTGGGCGAGCAGTACTTC
CASSVGSSGRLGEQYF
>TRBV20-1|NA|TRBJ2-1|TRBD2
TGCGTTGTGGGGGGGAATGAGCAGTTCTTC
CVVGGNEQFF
>TRBV5-1|NA|TRBJ2-1|NA
TGCGCCAGCAGCTTGGATGCAGGGTCGAATAATGAGCAGTTCTTC
CASSLDAGSNNEQFF